This T cell receptor beta chain was recovered during a study of T cell changes during pregnancy in multiple sclerosis. TCRdb's table, derived via immunoSEQ multiplex PCR, lists solely in-frame clones and lacks some. The sample consists of 60,000 to 75,000 clones, under 95% of them appearing once. Per germline, CDR1 MNHNY and CDR2 SVGAGI (reference sequence). CDR3 length: 15 amino acids. Trimming cost V 3 bases and J 4 bases, with 13 bases left between them. The chain employs TRBV6-6 and TRBJ1-5, with a tentative D call TRBD1 (6 bases). Sequencing used peripheral blood, obtained in the third trimester of pregnancy. The TCR was taken from a female donor with multiple sclerosis, enrolled in a pregnancy study. CDR3 sequence (DNA): TGTGCCAGCAGTTATGGGGGCTTAGGGAATCAGCCCCAGCATTTT. This encodes CASSYGGLGNQPQHF.